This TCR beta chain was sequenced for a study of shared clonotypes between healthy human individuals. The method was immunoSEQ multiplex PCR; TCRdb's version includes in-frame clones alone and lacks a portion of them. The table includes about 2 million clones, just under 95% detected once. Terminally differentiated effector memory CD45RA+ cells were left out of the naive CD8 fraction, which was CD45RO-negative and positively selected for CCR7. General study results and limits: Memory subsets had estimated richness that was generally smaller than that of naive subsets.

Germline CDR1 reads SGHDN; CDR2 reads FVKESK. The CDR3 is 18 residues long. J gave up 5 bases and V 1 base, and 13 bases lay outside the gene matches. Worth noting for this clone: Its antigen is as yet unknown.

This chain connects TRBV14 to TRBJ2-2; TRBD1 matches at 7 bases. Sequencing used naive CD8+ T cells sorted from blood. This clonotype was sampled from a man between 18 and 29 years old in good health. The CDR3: CASSQADRFPPRTGELFF. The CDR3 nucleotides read TGTGCCAGCAGCCAAGCGGACAGGTTTCCCCCGAGGACCGGGGAGCTGTTTTTT.